This entry is about one TCR beta chain. Its antigen is unknown. The data were taken from a study of a mutant IDH1 vaccine in newly diagnosed glioma. The wider study: Those enrolled had earlier been treated with radiotherapy, temozolomide, or both, mostly both.

This table comes from immunoSEQ multiplex PCR, and its TCRdb copy is limited to in-frame clones, with some not included. The sample consists of 45,000 to 65,000 clones, 82% of them appearing once. Indicated time point: week 5, during vaccination. Alongside topical imiquimod, each dose of vaccine comprised 300 ug of mutant IDH1 20-mer peptide. The CDR3 length is 11 residues. Germline-derived CDR1 and CDR2 are SNHLY and FYNNEI. V was shortened by 10 bases and J by 4 bases, with 10 bases between the two germline ends. This clonotype originated in a woman aged 18 to 35 with glioma. Some clones in this sample may be carry-over from other donors' samples. This chain connects TRBV2 to TRBJ2-5; weak D call: TRBD2 (6 bases). The material was PBMCs, obtained from a glioma patient whose treatment included an IDH1 peptide vaccine. CDR3 DNA sequence: TGTGCCACCCTAGCGCTAGAGACCCAGTACTTC. Its protein is CATLALETQYF.